Presented here are 29 T cell receptor beta chains from one specimen sequenced in a study of shared clonotypes between healthy human individuals. The protocol was immunoSEQ multiplex PCR, while the TCRdb copy is restricted to in-frame clones and leaves out a portion. The sample contains under 600,000 clones, approximately 97% of which appear only once. Sequenced input: naive CD4+ T cells sorted from blood. Subset noted: CD45RA+ positively selected. These receptors were obtained from a woman aged 30 to 39 in good health.

The genes are TRBV7-8 and TRBJ2-5; D is perhaps TRBD1 (5 bases). V lost 3 bases, J lost 2 bases, and 22 bases lay in between. Germline V gene lookup returns CDR1 SGHVS and CDR2 FQNEAQ. This CDR3 has 18 residues. CDR3 nucleotide sequence: TGTGCCAGCAGCTTGGGGCCCTCCAAATCCTTCCTTCAAGAGACCCAGTACTTC. It yields the protein CASSLGPSKSFLQETQYF.

V and J are TRBV10-1 and TRBJ1-1; 7 positions match TRBD1. The V gene end was trimmed by 6 bases and the J gene end by 10 bases; junction bases not matched to a gene: 8. This CDR3 is 12 amino acids long. Germline CDR1 is WNHNN and CDR2 is SYGVQD (reference sequence). As DNA, the CDR3 is TGCGCCAGCAGCCCGAGGGGGCGCGGAGCTTTCTTT. Translated: CASSPRGRGAFF.

The rearrangement links TRBV6-1 to TRBJ2-3; no definite D call. The V gene lost 6 bases and the J gene lost 5 bases, with 12 bases spanning the gap. CDR3 length equals 13 residues. CDR1 MNHNS and CDR2 SASEGT come from the germline V gene. CDR3 sequence (DNA): TGTGCCAGCAGCCTATCCCTGCAAGATACGCAGTATTTT. This codes for CASSLSLQDTQYF.

This chain uses TRBV5-8 with TRBJ2-3; 11 nucleotides match TRBD2. The CDR3 contains 16 residues. CDR1 is SGHTS, CDR2 YDEGEE, per germline. With V trimmed by 3 bases and J by 2 bases, 5 bases remained unmatched. The CDR3 DNA is TGTGCCAGCAGCTCCGGACTAGCGGGCCCCACAGATACGCAGTATTTT. This encodes CASSSGLAGPTDTQYF.

This chain links TRBV19 with TRBJ2-5; 9 bases fit TRBD1. There are 17 residues in the CDR3. Germline trimming cut 2 bases from V and 2 bases from J; bases unmatched to any gene: 9. The germline V gene has CDR1 LNHDA and CDR2 SQIVND (reference sequence). CDR3 sequence reads: CASSIMGQGGVQETQYF. In DNA form, the CDR3 reads TGTGCCAGTAGTATAATGGGACAGGGTGGGGTTCAAGAGACCCAGTACTTC.

This chain connects TRBV19 to TRBJ2-1, with TRBD1 as a possible D gene (6 bases). This CDR3 is built from 13 residues. The V gene lost 1 base and the J gene lost 6 bases, with 7 bases spanning the gap. The germline gives CDR1 LNHDA, CDR2 SQIVND (reference sequence). The CDR3 region is CASSIGQVNEQFF. The CDR3 DNA is TGTGCCAGTAGTATAGGACAGGTCAATGAGCAGTTCTTC.

This clone was observed once. The V and J genes are TRBV2 and TRBJ2-1; 8 bases fit TRBD2. CDR1 is SNHLY, CDR2 FYNNEI, per germline. The V segment lost 7 bases and the J segment 2 bases; nucleotides outside the gene matches: 4. The CDR3 extends over 14 amino acids. Here the CDR3 reads CASKTGGTYNEQFF. The DNA for the CDR3 is TGTGCCAGCAAGACGGGAGGGACCTACAATGAGCAGTTCTTC.

The J gene is TRBJ2-1, the V gene TRBV5-1; 12 bases line up with TRBD2. V lost 4 bases to trimming and J lost 8 bases; unmatched junction nucleotides: 1. Germline V gene data show CDR1 as SGHRS and CDR2 as YFSETQ. The CDR3 totals 13 residues. This chain's CDR3 is CASSRLAGDEQFF. The CDR3 nucleotides are TGCGCCAGCAGCCGACTAGCGGGAGATGAGCAGTTCTTC.

The rearrangement links TRBV5-6 to TRBJ2-2; perhaps TRBD2 as D (6 bases). V was clipped by 4 bases and J by 7 bases, with 14 bases between them. The CDR3 contains 14 residues. Germline V gene data show CDR1 as SGHDT and CDR2 as YYEEEE. CDR3 in DNA: TGTGCCAGCAGCCCGAGCGGGCCGATCGGGGAGCTGTTTTTT. Encoded protein: CASSPSGPIGELFF.

This sequence joins TRBV7-9 and TRBJ2-5; 10 bases fit TRBD2. The J call may be in error: the DNA end matches TRBJ2-7 better. Per germline, CDR1 SEHNR and CDR2 FQNEAQ (reference sequence). The CDR3 is 16 residues long. The CDR3 coding sequence is TGTGCCAGCAGCTTAGATCCTAGCGGGAGTAGTTTCGAGCAGTACTTC. Its protein product is CASSLDPSGSSFEQYF.

The CDR3: CASSFRDRGEQPQHF. As DNA, the CDR3 is TGTGCCAGCAGTTTCCGGGACCGAGGTGAACAGCCCCAGCATTTT. The chain has TRBV28 and TRBJ1-5; TRBD1 is a possible D gene (5 bases). Germline V gene sequence: CDR1 MDHEN, CDR2 SYDVKM. V lost 3 bases to trimming and J lost 7 bases, with 16 bases between them. The CDR3 runs to 15 residues.

Worth noting for this clone: One end of the junction does not line up with germline, which may come from a read error. The gene calls are TRBV6-5 and TRBJ2-2; D possibly corresponds to TRBD2 (5 bases). CDR1 is MNHEY, CDR2 SVGAGI, per germline. The CDR3 totals 13 residues. This CDR3 reads CASSEERYRGAVF. The CDR3 DNA is TGTGCCAGCAGTGAGGAGCGGTACCGGGGAGCTGTTTTT.

This chain connects TRBV28 to TRBJ2-7; D is perhaps TRBD1 or TRBD2 (5 bases each). Germline CDR1 MDHEN, CDR2 SYDVKM. Trimming removed 11 bases from V and 6 bases from J, with 26 bases in between. The CDR3 contains 15 residues. The CDR3 sequence is CALRVLGTRRGEQYF. CDR3 nucleotide sequence: TGTGCCCTCAGGGTACTTGGAACCCGCCGGGGCGAGCAGTACTTC.

The chain carries TRBV7-9 and TRBJ2-1; 7 positions match TRBD2. Losses at the gene ends were 1 base for V and 8 bases for J; bases not matched to a gene: 2. This CDR3 is 13 amino acids long. CDR1 and CDR2 (germline): SEHNR, FQNEAQ (reference sequence). CDR3 coding DNA: TGTGCCAGCAGCTTAGGACTAGCTGATGAGCAGTTCTTC. Translation gives CASSLGLADEQFF.

CDR3 amino acids: CASSPTGGGFGFF. Written as DNA, the CDR3 is TGTGCCAGTAGCCCCACAGGGGGGGGGTTCGGTTTCTTT. The chain has TRBV19 and TRBJ1-1; 8 bases agree with TRBD1. This CDR3 region has 13 residues. The germline gives CDR1 LNHDA, CDR2 SQIVND (reference sequence). J lost 13 bases, V lost 6 bases, and 13 bases had no gene match. The full variable domain, completed using reference TRBV19 and TRBJ1-1, is DGGITQSPKYLFRKEGQNVTLSCEQNLNHDAMYWYRQDPGQGLRLIYYSQIVNDFQKGDIAEGYSVSREKKESFPLTVTSAQKNPTAFYLCASSPTGGGFGFFGQGTRLTVV.

The chain has TRBV5-1 and TRBJ1-3; TRBD1 aligns across 9 bases. The length of the CDR3 is 16 residues. V was pared by 1 base and J by 0 bases, with 2 bases of the junction left unmatched. The germline V gene encodes CDR1 SGHRS and CDR2 YFSETQ. CDR3 region: CASSLRTGDSGNTIYF. CDR3 DNA sequence: TGCGCCAGCAGCTTGAGGACAGGGGACTCTGGAAACACCATATATTTT.

The chain carries TRBV7-9 and TRBJ2-7; no reliable D call. This CDR3 spans 13 amino acids. Germline loops: CDR1 SEHNR, CDR2 FQNEAQ (reference sequence). The V and J ends lost 3 bases and 5 bases respectively, with 11 bases between them. CDR3 protein: CASSFSNPHEQYF. The CDR3 region has the DNA TGTGCCAGCAGCTTCTCCAACCCCCACGAGCAGTACTTC.

The chain links TRBV28 to TRBJ2-1, with 9 bases identical to TRBD2. The CDR3 runs 14 residues. CDR1 and CDR2 from the germline V gene are MDHEN and SYDVKM. The trim removed 2 bases at V and 9 bases at J, leaving 5 bases unmatched. The CDR3 DNA follows: TGTGCCAGCAGTTTAGGCGGGAGGGCCGGTGAGCAGTTCTTC. Amino acids: CASSLGGRAGEQFF.

The rearrangement joins TRBV5-1 to TRBJ2-1; D gene unclear. Germline-derived CDR1 and CDR2 are SGHRS and YFSETQ. The CDR3 spans 13 residues. Deletions cut 2 bases from V and 13 bases from J, with 16 bases between. CDR3 loop: CASSLTPEQLQFF. CDR3 nucleotide sequence: TGCGCCAGCAGCTTAACCCCCGAACAATTACAGTTCTTC.

The chain joins TRBV25-1 to TRBJ2-4; no clear D gene. The CDR3 spans 14 residues. The germline V gene has CDR1 MGHDK and CDR2 SYGVNS. V was shortened by 2 bases and J by 8 bases, with 13 bases between the two germline ends. The CDR3 DNA sequence: TGTGCCAGCAGTGAAGGAAGAGTTGGGGACATTCAGTACTTC. Translated, it gives CASSEGRVGDIQYF.

Here the CDR3 DNA reads TGTGCCAGCAGTGAACACTCCTATAATCAGCCCCAGCATTTT. Amino acids: CASSEHSYNQPQHF. The chain employs TRBV6-1 and TRBJ1-5, with unresolved D. This CDR3 is built from 14 residues. Germline-derived CDR1 and CDR2 are MNHNS and SASEGT. Between the trimmed V and J ends, which lost 2 bases and 4 bases, there was a span of 9 bases.

The chain couples TRBV6-1 to TRBJ2-5; the D is unclear. Germline CDR1 is MNHNS and CDR2 is SASEGT. The V gene lost 4 bases and the J gene lost 4 bases, with 7 bases spanning the gap. This CDR3 region has 12 residues. DNA of the CDR3: TGTGCCAGCAGTGGGCTAGGAGAGACCCAGTACTTC. Its protein product is CASSGLGETQYF.

This clone was counted once. The rearrangement uses TRBV28 and TRBJ1-4; TRBD1 is a possible D gene (5 bases). The CDR3 extends over 15 amino acids. Germline V gene sequence: CDR1 MDHEN, CDR2 SYDVKM. V lost 6 bases and J 2 bases, leaving 13 bases between the germline ends. CDR3 sequence reads: CASSPDRFTNEKLFF. Written as DNA, the CDR3 is TGTGCCAGCAGCCCCGACAGATTTACTAATGAAAAACTGTTTTTT.

The genes are TRBV2 and TRBJ2-7, with 9 bases lining up with TRBD2. The ends lost 7 bases at V and 3 bases at J; junction bases unmatched: 4. CDR1 and CDR2 from the germline V gene are SNHLY and FYNNEI. This CDR3 is built from 13 residues. The CDR3 DNA sequence: TGTGCCAGCAAATTAGCGGGAGACTACGAGCAGTACTTC. This codes for CASKLAGDYEQYF.

The chain recombines TRBV19 with TRBJ2-7, with 7 bases that match TRBD1. Trimming took 8 bases from V and 3 from J; bases not matched to a gene: 4. The CDR3 length is 12 residues. Germline V lookup: CDR1 LNHDA, CDR2 SQIVND (reference sequence). CDR3 in amino acids: CASSRGSYEQYF. The CDR3, as DNA: TGTGCCAGTTCCAGGGGGAGCTACGAGCAGTACTTC.

The gene calls are TRBV28 and TRBJ2-1; the D is unclear. The CDR3 sequence is 11 residues long. Trimming cost V 5 bases and J 8 bases, with 7 bases left between them. CDR1 MDHEN and CDR2 SYDVKM come from the germline V gene. The CDR3 region is CASSNRDEQFF. The CDR3, as DNA: TGTGCCAGCAGTAATAGGGATGAGCAGTTCTTC.

The chain couples TRBV19 to TRBJ2-7, with a tentative D call TRBD2 (6 bases). This CDR3 region has 14 residues. Germline values: CDR1 LNHDA, CDR2 SQIVND (reference sequence). Trimming left V 5 bases short and J 7 bases short, with 18 bases between. Written as DNA, the CDR3 is TGTGCCAGTAGTCGATCGGGAGAATTGGGTGAGCAGTACTTC. Encoded protein: CASSRSGELGEQYF.

The chain couples TRBV10-2 to TRBJ2-7; tentative D call: TRBD2 (6 bases). CDR1 is WSHSY, CDR2 SAAADI, per germline. This CDR3 has 14 amino acids. V lost 4 bases to trimming and J lost 6 bases, with 16 bases between them. In DNA, the CDR3 is TGCGCCAGCAGTGTTACTAGCTGGGATCTCGAGCAGTACTTC. This encodes CASSVTSWDLEQYF.

The rearrangement uses TRBV7-2 and TRBJ1-1; 7 nucleotides match TRBD1. With V trimmed by 5 bases and J by 5 bases, 5 bases remained unmatched. The length of the CDR3 is 13 residues. CDR1 is SGHTA, CDR2 FQGNSA, per germline. The CDR3 DNA reads TGTGCCAGCAGCCGACAGGGTACTACTGAAGCTTTCTTT. Its protein product is CASSRQGTTEAFF. Drawing the rest from reference TRBV7-2 and TRBJ1-1, the complete variable domain is GAGVSQSPSNKVTEKGKDVELRCDPISGHTALYWYRQSLGQGLEFLIYFQGNSAPDKSGLPSDRFSAERTGGSVSTLTIQRTQQEDSAVYLCASSRQGTTEAFFGQGTRLTVV.